This TCR beta chain stems from a study of patients and donors after allogeneic stem cell transplantation. CDR3 length: 20 residues. The junction had 15 bases not matched to a gene; V was cut back by 1 base and J by 2 bases. Germline V gene lookup returns CDR1 SGDLS and CDR2 YYNGEE. TCRdb re-analysed the RT-PCR reads in MiXCR, keeping a single row per CDR3 protein. The data contain roughly 960,000 distinct CDR3 sequences, more than 15% of them singletons. This clonotype has just a few counts. The chain is built from TRBV9 and TRBJ2-6; 7 bases match TRBD1. Sequencing was performed on blood, either unsorted or a sorted T cell fraction (not recorded which). This TCR came from a human donor who was either an allogeneic HSCT recipient or a stem cell or donor lymphocyte infusion donor (not recorded which). It is not recorded whose cells these are; they may come from a transplant donor. Here the CDR3 DNA reads TGTGCCAGCAGCGTAAAAGGAAGGGGGCAGGACATACCTGGGGCCAACGTCCTGACTTTC. Translated, it gives CASSVKGRGQDIPGANVLTF. Variable domain in full (rest from reference TRBV9 and TRBJ2-6): DSGVTQTPKHLITATGQRVTLRCSPRSGDLSVYWYQQSLDQGLQFLIQYYNGEERAKGNILERFSAQQFPDLHSELNLSSLELGDSALYFCASSVKGRGQDIPGANVLTFGAGSRLTVL.